The 30 T cell receptor beta chains below all came from one sample that was sequenced in a study of Ad26.COV2.S vaccination and SARS-CoV-2 variants (dated by TCRdb to the early 2020s). Receptors were amplified or captured by the immunoSEQ multiplex PCR assay. TCRdb holds this immuneACCESS table with in-frame rearrangements only. Some clones are missing; in checked studies, unresolved V genes explain under half, and the rest has no known cause. Across this sample there are 410,000 or so clones, with around nine tenths seen only once. About 12% of the sample is taken by the ten largest. The treatment or condition label here, explained by the study, means: around 19 received Ad26.COV2.S at low or high dose, single or two shots; 5 received placebo; per-sample allocation not given. For vaccine and placebo recipients, repertoires were sequenced using samples collected on day 63 after the first injection.

The sequencing used peripheral blood, collected in a trial of Ad26.COV2.S vaccine versus placebo. Receptors originate from a person aged 18 to 65 who received the Ad26.COV2.S COVID-19 vaccine or a placebo.

V usage is TRBV3-1 (or the pseudogene TRBV3-2) and J usage is TRBJ2-2; the match to TRBD2 covers 9 bases. The CDR3 is 18 residues long. The junction had 5 bases not matched to a gene; V was cut back by 0 bases and J by 0 bases. Germline V gene sequence: CDR1 LGHDT, CDR2 YNNKEL (reference sequence). CDR3 protein: CASSQDPGLAPNTGELFF. For the CDR3, the DNA is TGTGCCAGCAGCCAAGACCCCGGACTAGCGCCGAACACCGGGGAGCTGTTTTTT.

The gene calls are TRBV27 and TRBJ1-2; 9 bases are shared with TRBD1. J was trimmed by 5 bases and V by 6 bases; bases with no gene match: 4. This CDR3 contains 13 residues. Germline values: CDR1 MNHEY, CDR2 SMNVEV (reference sequence). The CDR3 nucleotides read TGTGCCAGCAGCTTCGGGACAGGGTATGGCTACACCTTC. It translates to CASSFGTGYGYTF.

The rearrangement links TRBV2 to TRBJ2-5; 11 bases line up with TRBD2. J gave up 6 bases and V 4 bases, and 10 bases lay outside the gene matches. Germline CDR1 reads SNHLY; CDR2 reads FYNNEI. CDR3 length equals 16 residues. In nucleotides, the CDR3 is TGTGCCAGCAGTGGGAGCCTAGCGGGAGGATGGCAGACCCAGTACTTC. Protein sequence: CASSGSLAGGWQTQYF.

The genes are TRBV2 and TRBJ1-2, with D possibly TRBD1 on 5 matching bases. Germline V gene lookup returns CDR1 SNHLY and CDR2 FYNNEI. V dropped 3 bases and J dropped 4 bases, with 15 bases sitting between them. The CDR3 consists of 15 residues. CDR3 residues: CASSEEIGAGYGYTF. The CDR3 DNA reads TGTGCCAGCAGTGAGGAGATAGGGGCAGGCTATGGCTACACCTTC.

The chain links TRBV11-2 to TRBJ2-3; maybe TRBD2 (5 bases). Trimming left V 7 bases short and J 4 bases short, with 18 bases between. This CDR3 is built from 15 residues. The germline V gene has CDR1 SGHAT and CDR2 FQNNGV. CDR3 sequence (DNA): TGTGCCAGCAAACCTACTAGGGCAAATCCAGATACGCAGTATTTT. Its protein product is CASKPTRANPDTQYF.

The rearrangement links TRBV29-1 to TRBJ2-1; D gene unclear. V was clipped by 6 bases and J by 6 bases, with 12 bases between them. This CDR3 has 12 residues. CDR1 is SQVTM and CDR2 is ANQGSEA in the germline V gene. The CDR3 protein is CSVARYGNEQFF. For the CDR3, the DNA is TGCAGCGTGGCGCGTTACGGCAATGAGCAGTTCTTC.

In this sample, this clone turned up a few times. The rearrangement links TRBV10-1 to TRBJ2-7; 12 bases align to TRBD1. After removal of 2 bases from V and 8 bases from J, the junction contained 7 bases not matched to a gene. Germline loops: CDR1 WNHNN, CDR2 SYGVQD (reference sequence). This CDR3 comprises 15 residues. In DNA, the CDR3 is TGCGCCAGCAGTGAGACCGGGACAGGGGGCGCCAAGCAGTACTTC. Its protein product is CASSETGTGGAKQYF.

The chain uses TRBV6-2 or TRBV6-3 and TRBJ2-1, with D hard to call. V lost 0 bases and J lost 10, with 10 bases in between. Germline loops: CDR1 MNHEY, CDR2 SVGEGT. The CDR3 is made up of 13 amino acids. The CDR3: CASSYSIFSEQFF. The CDR3 bases are TGTGCCAGCAGTTACTCGATCTTTAGCGAGCAGTTCTTC.

This chain links TRBV15 with TRBJ2-5; TRBD1 is a possible D gene (6 bases). Germline values: CDR1 LNHNV, CDR2 YYDKDF (reference sequence). The CDR3 length is 16 residues. Trimming left V 0 bases short and J 4 bases short, with 15 bases between. The CDR3, as DNA: TGTGCCACCAGCAGAGATAGAACAGGGATAGCAGAGACCCAGTACTTC. It encodes CATSRDRTGIAETQYF. The full variable domain, its missing parts supplied by reference TRBV15 and TRBJ2-5, is DAMVIQNPRYQVTQFGKPVTLSCSQTLNHNVMYWYQQKSSQAPKLLFHYYDKDFNNEADTPDNFQSRRPNTSFCFLDIRSPGLGDTAMYLCATSRDRTGIAETQYFGPGTRLLVL.

The chain recombines TRBV27 with TRBJ1-2; D remains unclear. V lost 2 bases, J lost 4 bases, and 14 bases lay in between. CDR1 and CDR2 from the germline V gene are MNHEY and SMNVEV (reference sequence). The CDR3 runs 15 residues. The CDR3 sequence: CASSLEGLGVYGYTF. The CDR3 DNA is TGTGCCAGCAGTTTAGAGGGATTGGGAGTCTATGGCTACACCTTC.

CDR3 coding DNA: TGCGCCAGCAGCCTACAGGGACTGCCCAATCAGCCCCAGCATTTT. The encoded protein is CASSLQGLPNQPQHF. The genes are TRBV4-3 and TRBJ1-5; tentative D call: TRBD1 (6 bases). The CDR3 spans 15 residues. V was trimmed by 4 bases and J by 3 bases, leaving 13 bases between them. Germline values: CDR1 LGHNA, CDR2 YSLEER.

J is TRBJ2-5 and V is TRBV7-9, with D possibly being TRBD1 (6 bases). CDR3 length: 12 residues. The germline gives CDR1 SEHNR, CDR2 FQNEAQ (reference sequence). CDR3 DNA: TGTGCTATCAGGACAGAACAAGAGACCCAGTACTTC. Translation: CAIRTEQETQYF.

This sequence joins TRBV11-2 and TRBJ1-6; 7 nucleotides match TRBD1. V gave up 5 bases and J gave up 9 bases; unmatched junction bases: 10. The germline V gene encodes CDR1 SGHAT and CDR2 FQNNGV. The CDR3 extends over 15 amino acids. For the CDR3, the DNA is TGTGCCAGCAGCCTCACCGGGACAGCGAGTTCACCCCTCCACTTT. Translation gives CASSLTGTASSPLHF.

J is TRBJ2-4 and V is TRBV19; 10 positions agree with TRBD2. CDR1 is LNHDA, CDR2 SQIVND, per germline (reference sequence). The junction had 4 bases not matched to a gene; V was cut back by 5 bases and J by 0 bases. This CDR3 is built from 16 residues. The CDR3 coding sequence is TGTGCCAGTAGTGCCGCTAGCGGGGGAGCCAAAAACATTCAGTACTTC. It yields the protein CASSAASGGAKNIQYF. Together with reference TRBV19 and TRBJ2-4, the CDR3 gives the full variable domain: DGGITQSPKYLFRKEGQNVTLSCEQNLNHDAMYWYRQDPGQGLRLIYYSQIVNDFQKGDIAEGYSVSREKKESFPLTVTSAQKNPTAFYLCASSAASGGAKNIQYFGAGTRLSVL.

The gene calls are TRBV27 and TRBJ1-1; 9 bases are a match to TRBD1. The CDR3 runs to 14 residues. Germline assignment: CDR1 MNHEY and CDR2 SMNVEV (reference sequence). Trimming at V came to 7 bases and at J to 2 bases, leaving 5 bases not matched to a gene. This CDR3 is CASIPQGANTEAFF. The CDR3 nucleotides read TGTGCCAGCATCCCACAGGGGGCAAACACTGAAGCTTTCTTT.

The gene calls are TRBV2 and TRBJ2-4; D remains unclear. CDR1 is SNHLY and CDR2 is FYNNEI in the germline V gene. The length of the CDR3 is 14 residues. Trimming shortened V by 4 bases and J by 4 bases, and 11 bases separated the two germline ends. As DNA, the CDR3 is TGTGCCAGCAGTGTGCGATGGCCAAAAAACATTCAGTACTTC. It codes for CASSVRWPKNIQYF.

CDR3 sequence: CASSFGETEAGTEAFF. In DNA, the CDR3 is TGTGCCAGCAGTTTCGGGGAGACGGAGGCCGGCACTGAAGCTTTCTTT. The chain employs TRBV27 and TRBJ1-1; no reliable D call. Germline V CDR1 and CDR2: MNHEY, SMNVEV (reference sequence). This CDR3 has 16 residues. Trimming left V 3 bases short and J 4 bases short, with 18 bases between.

The chain employs TRBV5-4 and TRBJ1-1; D gene uncertain. V lost 5 bases to trimming and J lost 0 bases, with 8 bases between them. This CDR3 contains 13 residues. Germline V lookup: CDR1 SGHNT, CDR2 YYREEE (reference sequence). The DNA of the CDR3 is TGTGCCAGCAGTGATCTTATGAACACTGAAGCTTTCTTT. Its protein is CASSDLMNTEAFF.

The chain combines TRBV29-1 with TRBJ2-1; D might be TRBD2 (6 bases). The CDR3 runs 17 residues. Per the germline V gene, CDR1 is SQVTM and CDR2 is ANQGSEA. Trimming shortened V by 0 bases and J by 0 bases, and 15 bases separated the two germline ends. The CDR3 protein is CSVEEGFGRGSYNEQFF. The CDR3 nucleotides are TGCAGCGTTGAAGAGGGTTTCGGGCGGGGCTCCTACAATGAGCAGTTCTTC.

The chain couples TRBV7-2 to TRBJ1-1; TRBD1 might be the D (6 bases). This CDR3 spans 13 amino acids. CDR1 SGHTA and CDR2 FQGNSA come from the germline V gene. V was shortened by 5 bases and J by 4 bases, with 11 bases between the two germline ends. The CDR3 is CASSRQEGTEAFF. The CDR3 nucleotides read TGTGCCAGCAGCCGACAGGAGGGCACTGAAGCTTTCTTT.

The chain links TRBV10-3 to TRBJ2-1, with 7 positions matching TRBD1. J lost 6 bases, V lost 3 bases, and 5 bases had no gene match. The length of the CDR3 is 14 residues. Germline loops: CDR1 ENHRY, CDR2 SYGVKD. This CDR3 is CAISDPTGFNEQFF. Here the CDR3 DNA reads TGTGCCATCAGTGACCCGACAGGGTTCAATGAGCAGTTCTTC.

The rearrangement joins TRBV6-2 or TRBV6-3 to TRBJ2-4; 7 bases agree with TRBD1. The CDR3 has 15 residues. Germline CDR1 and CDR2: MNHEY and SVGEGT. Losses at the gene ends were 5 bases for V and 4 bases for J; bases not matched to a gene: 8. This CDR3 is CASSLYGTAKNIQYF. In DNA, the CDR3 is TGTGCCAGCAGTCTTTATGGGACAGCTAAAAACATTCAGTACTTC.

This clone was seen only once. The CDR3 sequence: CAISRTGVGSGANVLTF. The CDR3 DNA sequence: TGTGCCATCAGTAGGACAGGGGTAGGGTCTGGGGCCAACGTCCTGACTTTC. The chain couples TRBV10-3 to TRBJ2-6; TRBD1 agrees at 9 bases. The CDR3 is 17 residues long. The ends lost 5 bases at V and 1 base at J; junction bases unmatched: 6. Germline V gene sequence: CDR1 ENHRY, CDR2 SYGVKD.

This chain connects TRBV28 to TRBJ1-1, with D possibly being TRBD1 (5 bases). Germline CDR1 is MDHEN and CDR2 is SYDVKM. V lost 5 bases and J lost 1, with 11 bases in between. The CDR3 consists of 14 residues. The chain's CDR3 is CASSPGSTNTEAFF. As DNA, the CDR3 is TGTGCCAGCAGTCCAGGGTCGACGAACACTGAAGCTTTCTTT.

This clone has only one observation. The CDR3 region is CASTLRMSAVHWGTEAFF. As DNA, the CDR3 is TGTGCCAGCACTCTACGAATGTCAGCCGTGCATTGGGGCACTGAAGCTTTCTTT. The chain recombines TRBV5-5 with TRBJ1-1; the D is unclear. Germline-derived CDR1 and CDR2 are SGHKS and YYEKEE (reference sequence). The CDR3 totals 18 residues. V lost 6 bases and J 4 bases, leaving 28 bases between the germline ends.

The J gene is TRBJ2-7, the V gene TRBV12-3 or TRBV12-4; D unresolved. CDR3 length: 12 residues. V dropped 5 bases and J dropped 3 bases, with 8 bases sitting between them. The CDR3 nucleotides are TGTGCCAGCAGTCTCCTTCTCTACGAGCAGTACTTC. Protein sequence: CASSLLLYEQYF.

V usage is TRBV30 and J usage is TRBJ2-1; 11 bases map to TRBD2. The junction had 1 base not matched to a gene; V was cut back by 5 bases and J by 4 bases. CDR3 length: 13 amino acids. CDR1 and CDR2 from the germline V gene are GTSNPN and SVGIG (reference sequence). CDR3: CAWGTSGYNEQFF. The CDR3 nucleotides are TGTGCCTGGGGGACTAGCGGATACAATGAGCAGTTCTTC.

This chain connects TRBV30 to TRBJ2-1; D unclear. This CDR3 is 13 amino acids long. The germline V and J ends were trimmed by 4 bases and 4 bases, with 11 bases remaining between them. From germline, CDR1 is GTSNPN and CDR2 SVGIG (reference sequence). The CDR3 DNA reads as TGTGCCTGGACGTGGGGTGAATACAATGAGCAGTTCTTC. As protein: CAWTWGEYNEQFF.

The V gene is TRBV19, the J gene TRBJ2-1; D is unclear. CDR1 is LNHDA and CDR2 is SQIVND in the germline V gene (reference sequence). Trimming left V 4 bases short and J 7 bases short, with 14 bases between. This CDR3 comprises 14 residues. CDR3 loop: CASSTDLLGNEQFF. In nucleotides, the CDR3 is TGTGCCAGTAGTACGGACCTTCTTGGGAATGAGCAGTTCTTC.

This clone was observed once. The V call is TRBV7-6, the J call TRBJ2-2; possible D gene TRBD2, 5 bases. Germline V gene lookup returns CDR1 SGHVS and CDR2 FNYEAQ. The V end lost 0 bases, the J end lost 4 bases, and 9 bases lay between the germline ends. The CDR3 contains 15 residues. The CDR3 nucleotides read TGTGCCAGCAGCTTAGCCCTAGCCCCCACCGGGGAGCTGTTTTTT. The encoded protein is CASSLALAPTGELFF.